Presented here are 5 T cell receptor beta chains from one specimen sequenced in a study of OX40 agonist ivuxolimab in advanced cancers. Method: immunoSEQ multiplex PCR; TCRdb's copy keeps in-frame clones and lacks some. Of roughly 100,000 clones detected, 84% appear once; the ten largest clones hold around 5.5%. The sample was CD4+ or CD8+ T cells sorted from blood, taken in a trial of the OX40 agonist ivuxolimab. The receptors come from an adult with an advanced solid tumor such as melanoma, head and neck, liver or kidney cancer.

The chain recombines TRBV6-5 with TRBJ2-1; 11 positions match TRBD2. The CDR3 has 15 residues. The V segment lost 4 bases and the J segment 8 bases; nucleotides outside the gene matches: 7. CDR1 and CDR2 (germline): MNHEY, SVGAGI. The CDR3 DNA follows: TGTGCCAGCAGTTTGACTAGCGGGATTGTCCATGAGCAGTTCTTC. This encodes CASSLTSGIVHEQFF.

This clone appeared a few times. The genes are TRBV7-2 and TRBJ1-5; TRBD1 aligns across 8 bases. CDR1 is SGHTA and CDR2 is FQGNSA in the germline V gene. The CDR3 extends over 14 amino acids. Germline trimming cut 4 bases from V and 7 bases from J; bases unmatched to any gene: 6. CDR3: CASSWGQVHQPQHF. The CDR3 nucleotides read TGTGCCAGCAGCTGGGGACAGGTGCACCAGCCCCAGCATTTT.

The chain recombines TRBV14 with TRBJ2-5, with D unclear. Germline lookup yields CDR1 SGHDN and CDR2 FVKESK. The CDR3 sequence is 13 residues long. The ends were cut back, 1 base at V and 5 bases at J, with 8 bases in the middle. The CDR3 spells CASSQALVETQYF. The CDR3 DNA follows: TGTGCCAGCAGCCAAGCGTTGGTGGAGACCCAGTACTTC.

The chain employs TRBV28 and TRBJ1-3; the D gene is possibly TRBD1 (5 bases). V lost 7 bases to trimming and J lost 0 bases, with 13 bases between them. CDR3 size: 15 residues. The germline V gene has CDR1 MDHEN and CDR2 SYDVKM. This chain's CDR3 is CASTLQAISGNTIYF. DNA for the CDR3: TGTGCCAGCACTCTACAGGCCATCTCTGGAAACACCATATATTTT. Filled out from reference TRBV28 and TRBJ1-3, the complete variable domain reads DVKVTQSSRYLVKRTGEKVFLECVQDMDHENMFWYRQDPGLGLRLIYFSYDVKMKEKGDIPEGYSVSREKKERFSLILESASTNQTSMYLCASTLQAISGNTIYFGEGSWLTVV.

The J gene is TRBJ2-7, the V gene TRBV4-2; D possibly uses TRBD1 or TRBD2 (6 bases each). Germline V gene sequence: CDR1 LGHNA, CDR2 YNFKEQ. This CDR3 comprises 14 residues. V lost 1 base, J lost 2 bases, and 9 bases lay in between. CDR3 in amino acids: CASSQGGATYEQYF. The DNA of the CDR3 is TGTGCCAGCAGCCAAGGGGGGGCCACCTACGAGCAGTACTTC.